One sample yielded the 8 T cell receptor beta chains listed below, sequenced in a study of T cell responses to AZD1222 COVID-19 vaccine. Assay: immunoSEQ multiplex PCR; the TCRdb copy retains only in-frame clones and omits some. The table has approximately 150,000 clones, 90% to 95% seen once. The sample here was peripheral blood, taken 28 days after the second AZD1222 dose. The receptor set was obtained from an adult who received the AZD1222 COVID-19 vaccine.

This sequence joins TRBV5-8 and TRBJ1-6, with 7 nucleotides matching TRBD1. The CDR3 spans 15 residues. Germline assignment: CDR1 SGHTS and CDR2 YDEGEE. Trimming at V came to 0 bases and at J to 7 bases, leaving 4 bases not matched to a gene. CDR3 in DNA: TGTGCCAGCAGCTTGGGTGCAGGGGGGAATTCACCCCTCCACTTT. It codes for CASSLGAGGNSPLHF.

This chain connects TRBV20-1 to TRBJ2-1; unclear D gene. The CDR3 has 14 residues. Trimming cost V 3 bases and J 4 bases, with 13 bases left between them. Germline loops: CDR1 DFQATT, CDR2 SNEGSKA (reference sequence). The CDR3 here is CSASPVQDYNEQFF. CDR3 sequence (DNA): TGCAGTGCTAGTCCTGTTCAGGATTACAATGAGCAGTTCTTC.

In this sample, this clone turned up once. The chain has TRBV29-1 and TRBJ1-2, with D tentatively TRBD1 (6 bases). V lost 7 bases and J 4 bases, leaving 19 bases between the germline ends. The V gene's germline CDR1 is SQVTM and CDR2 ANQGSEA. This CDR3 is 14 amino acids long. CDR3: CSAASDSNFYGYTF. Written as DNA, the CDR3 is TGCAGCGCTGCTTCGGACAGTAACTTCTATGGCTACACCTTC.

The genes are TRBV6-5 and TRBJ1-2; 7 nucleotides line up with TRBD1. Looked up from germline, CDR1 is MNHEY and CDR2 is SVGAGI. This CDR3 contains 15 residues. V gave up 4 bases and J gave up 7 bases; unmatched junction bases: 12. The CDR3 region is CASSSVTGLHPGYTF. CDR3 bases: TGTGCCAGCAGTTCTGTGACAGGGCTCCACCCTGGCTACACCTTC.

The chain employs TRBV14 and TRBJ2-3; the match to TRBD2 covers 7 bases. J gave up 0 bases and V 7 bases, and 4 bases lay outside the gene matches. Germline V gene sequence: CDR1 SGHDN, CDR2 FVKESK. The CDR3 is 14 residues long. The CDR3 reads CASNLAASTDTQYF. The DNA for the CDR3 is TGTGCCAGCAACCTAGCGGCTAGCACAGATACGCAGTATTTT.

This sequence joins TRBV6-2 or TRBV6-3 and TRBJ2-1; D is unclear. The CDR3 totals 12 residues. In germline, CDR1 is MNHEY, CDR2 SVGEGT. V was shortened by 2 bases and J by 8 bases, with 7 bases between the two germline ends. The CDR3 coding sequence is TGTGCCAGCAGTTACGGTGGCTATGAGCAGTTCTTC. It translates to CASSYGGYEQFF.

The chain employs TRBV18 and TRBJ2-3; a possible D gene is TRBD2 (5 bases). Germline V gene sequence: CDR1 KGHSH, CDR2 LQKENI. Deletions cut 0 bases from V and 6 bases from J, with 19 bases between. The CDR3 is 17 amino acids. The CDR3 coding sequence is TGTGCCAGCTCACCACCGAGGGTGGGCGCCAATGGGGATACGCAGTATTTT. The encoded protein is CASSPPRVGANGDTQYF.

This clone showed up just a few times. The J gene is TRBJ1-1, the V gene TRBV11-2, with D possibly TRBD1 on 6 matching bases. The length of the CDR3 is 19 residues. V shed 0 bases and J shed 5 bases, with 25 bases lying between them. Germline V gene lookup returns CDR1 SGHAT and CDR2 FQNNGV. Written as DNA, the CDR3 is TGTGCCAGCAGCTTAGAGGCGCTTCGGGGGCGCAAAGGCAAGACTGAAGCTTTCTTT. It is translated as CASSLEALRGRKGKTEAFF.